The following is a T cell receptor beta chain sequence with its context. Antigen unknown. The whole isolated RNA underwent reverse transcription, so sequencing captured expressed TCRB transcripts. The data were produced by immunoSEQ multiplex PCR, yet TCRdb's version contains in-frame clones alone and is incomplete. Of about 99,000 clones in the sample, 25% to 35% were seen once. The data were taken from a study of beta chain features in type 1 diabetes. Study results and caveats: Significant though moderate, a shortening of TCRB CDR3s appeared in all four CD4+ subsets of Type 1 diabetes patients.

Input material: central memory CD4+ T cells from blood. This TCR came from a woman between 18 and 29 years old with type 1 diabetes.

Here the CDR3 DNA reads TGTGCCAGCAGCTTATATGAAGAGACCCAGTACTTC. Its translation is CASSLYEETQYF. The chain carries TRBV7-8 and TRBJ2-5; D is ambiguous. The CDR3 loop spans 12 amino acids. Trimming took 2 bases from V and 3 from J, leaving 4 bases between them. CDR1 and CDR2 from the germline V gene are SGHVS and FQNEAQ.